The entry that follows covers one T cell receptor beta chain sequence. Its antigen remains unidentified. An immunoSEQ assay, version v3.0, was performed at survey level. Clones were sequenced by immunoSEQ multiplex PCR, and TCRdb holds only the in-frame ones, with some missing. The data contain about 33,000 clones, approximately 80% of them singletons. This CDR3 has 16 residues. Germline-derived CDR1 and CDR2 are KGHSH and LQKENI. J gave up 0 bases and V 4 bases, and 5 bases lay outside the gene matches. This sample was included in a study of long-term antiretroviral therapy in people with HIV. Study context: Specimens dating back about a decade before the 2015 immediate-ART recommendation are the oldest included.

Findings and caveats of the study: CDR3 lengths in HIV samples spanned a narrower range than controls.

The starting material was unsorted PBMCs, obtained 2 years after starting antiretroviral therapy. This clonotype originated in a woman in her forties or fifties with HIV. The chain couples TRBV18 to TRBJ1-1, with TRBD1 matching 10 bases. The chain's CDR3 is CASSRGDRGLNTEAFF. The CDR3, as DNA: TGTGCCAGCTCACGGGGGGACAGGGGCCTGAACACTGAAGCTTTCTTT.